The text below deals with one T cell receptor beta chain. This clonotype was seen many times. No cognate antigen has been identified for it. No clone much larger than this one lies a single base away; base qualities are absent. Synthesis of TCR cDNA relied on 5'RACE template switching, a step that introduced a universal primer site along with unique molecular identifiers. Priming for cDNA synthesis came from both the TCR alpha and TCR beta constant segments. Libraries were amplified in two PCR steps, with sample barcodes and sequencing adapters added in the second step. Sequencing of libraries was performed on Illumina HiSeq 2500 (2x100 bp) or NovaSeq (2x150 bp). Per the source publication's procedure: MIGEC was used to demultiplex reads and collapse the reads into UMI consensus sequences, and MiXCR was used for V(D)J alignment. Vaccine-responding clonotypes were identified with edgeR using replicate PBMC samples, with FDR below 0.01 and a log2 fold change above 5 up to day 15 being required. Each bulk clonotype was labeled CD4 or CD8 based on which sequenced repertoire, CD4 or CD8, contained the clonotype at higher abundance. Clones were called with MiXCR by TCRdb after fastp trimmed the public reads at Q25, and only in-frame beta chains were retained. Records with the same CDR3 protein are collapsed into one entry carrying the most frequent genes and DNA. The V and J calls reflect TCRdb's pipeline rather than the authors' work. This sample lists roughly 260,000 distinct CDR3 sequences; over 10% were detected once. The ten largest make up around 0.55% of the sample.

The CDR3, from cysteine to phenylalanine, totals 15 residues. This entry keeps only the CDR3 DNA: 45 bases, framed from base 1. A distance of 16 bases separates the germline ends of V and J, which lose 0 bases and 7 bases respectively. The germline V gene yields LGHNA for CDR1 and YSLEER for CDR2. The sample comes from a study of T cells after yellow fever vaccination (dated 2019 in TCRdb). Broadly, across the study: The SMART-Seq v4 Ultra Low Input RNA kit was used to prepare libraries from fractions with low cell numbers. To follow T-cell clones before and after both primary and booster YFV17D yellow fever vaccination, bulk TCR alpha and beta repertoires underwent longitudinal sequencing. Two healthy male donors made up the cohort, one aged 18 to 30 years and the other aged 30 to 40 years. Blood was drawn at multiple timepoints before and after primary and secondary immunization, with bulk PBMC replicates and cell subsets isolated. The full study reports these points: A small fraction of clonotypes appeared in both the CD4 and CD8 compartments, likely as a result of convergent recombination. Because only two donors were included in the study, the extent to which the findings can be generalized is limited. The secondary T-cell response was weaker than the primary response but faster, peaking on day 5 instead of day 15. After the booster, most clones that had expanded after primary vaccination were detected again (around 97% of CD4 and roughly 86% of CD8), suggesting broad maintenance of memory. FACS-sorted repertoires could contain abundant contaminating clonotypes from the bulk population, so computational filtering was required.

In the paper's terms, the treatment or condition label means: live attenuated yellow fever vaccine strain. A standard Ficoll-Paque protocol was used to isolate PBMCs from peripheral blood. CD4 and CD8 T-cell fractions were isolated with Dynabeads CD4 and CD8 positive selection kits. TriZol was used to extract RNA from bulk PBMCs, from CD4 and CD8 fractions, and from dextramer-positive and dextramer-negative fractions. The V gene is TRBV4-3 and the J gene is TRBJ2-7; the D segment cannot be called with confidence. The source was CD4+ T cells sorted from PBMCs, collected 45 days after the yellow fever booster vaccination. The source is a man aged 30-40 years who received the YFV17D yellow fever vaccine. For the CDR3, the sequence is CASSQDRPENGEQYF. In nucleotides, the sequence is TGCGCCAGCAGCCAAGATCGACCGGAGAATGGGGAGCAGTACTTC.